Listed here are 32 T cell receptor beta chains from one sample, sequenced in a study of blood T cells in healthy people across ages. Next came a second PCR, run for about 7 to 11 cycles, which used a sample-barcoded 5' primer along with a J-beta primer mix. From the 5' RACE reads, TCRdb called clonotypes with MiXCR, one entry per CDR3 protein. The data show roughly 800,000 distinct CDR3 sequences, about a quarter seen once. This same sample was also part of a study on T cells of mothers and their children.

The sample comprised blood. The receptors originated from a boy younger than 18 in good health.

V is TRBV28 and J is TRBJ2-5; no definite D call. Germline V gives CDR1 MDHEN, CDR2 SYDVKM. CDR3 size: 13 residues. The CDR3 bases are TGTGACCCGATTAGAGTTGTGAGTGAGACCCAGTACTTC. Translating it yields CDPIRVVSETQYF.

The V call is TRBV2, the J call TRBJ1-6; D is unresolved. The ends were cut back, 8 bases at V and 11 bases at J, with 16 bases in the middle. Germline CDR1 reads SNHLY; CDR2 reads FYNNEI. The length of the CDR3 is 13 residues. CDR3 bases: TGTGCCAGCGGTTCGGACGGGAAAACACCCCTCCACTTT. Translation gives CASGSDGKTPLHF.

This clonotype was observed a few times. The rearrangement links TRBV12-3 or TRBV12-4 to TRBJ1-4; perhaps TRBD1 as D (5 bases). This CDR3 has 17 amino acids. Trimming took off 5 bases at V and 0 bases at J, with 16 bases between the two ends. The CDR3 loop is CASSQRGGAATNEKLFF. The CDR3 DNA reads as TGTGCCAGCAGTCAACGGGGGGGAGCCGCAACTAATGAAAAACTGTTTTTT.

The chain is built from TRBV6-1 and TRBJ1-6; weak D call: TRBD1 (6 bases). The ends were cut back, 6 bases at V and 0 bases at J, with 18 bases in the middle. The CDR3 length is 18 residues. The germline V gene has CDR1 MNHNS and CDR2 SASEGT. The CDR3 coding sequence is TGTGCCAGCAGCCCCCCCGGGGGCAGGAGCTCCTATAATTCACCCCTCCACTTT. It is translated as CASSPPGGRSSYNSPLHF.

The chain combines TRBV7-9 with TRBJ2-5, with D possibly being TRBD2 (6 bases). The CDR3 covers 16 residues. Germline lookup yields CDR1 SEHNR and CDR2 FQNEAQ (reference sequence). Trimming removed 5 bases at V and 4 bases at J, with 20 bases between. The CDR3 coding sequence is TGTGCCAGCAGCCTTGACTCTGCGCGGGGATTAGAGACCCAGTACTTC. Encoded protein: CASSLDSARGLETQYF.

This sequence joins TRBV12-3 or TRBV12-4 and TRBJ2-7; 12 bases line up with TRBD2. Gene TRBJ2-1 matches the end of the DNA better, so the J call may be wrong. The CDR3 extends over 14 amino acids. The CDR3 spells CASRAGLAGNEQFF. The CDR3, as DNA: TGTGCCAGCAGAGCAGGACTAGCGGGGAATGAGCAGTTCTTC.

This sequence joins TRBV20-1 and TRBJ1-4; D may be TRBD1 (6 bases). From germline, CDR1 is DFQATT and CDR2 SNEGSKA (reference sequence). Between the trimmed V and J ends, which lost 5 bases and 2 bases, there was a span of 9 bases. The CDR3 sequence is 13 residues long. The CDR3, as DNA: TGCAGTGCTGGGGGACATACTAATGAAAAACTGTTTTTT. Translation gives CSAGGHTNEKLFF.

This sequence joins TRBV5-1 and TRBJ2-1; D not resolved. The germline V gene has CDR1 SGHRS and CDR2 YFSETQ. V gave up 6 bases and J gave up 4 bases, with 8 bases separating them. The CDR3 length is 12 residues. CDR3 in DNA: TGCGCCAGCATTACTAAGTACAATGAGCAGTTCTTC. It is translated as CASITKYNEQFF.

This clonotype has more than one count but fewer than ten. The CDR3 spells CASSLVSGSSEQYF. In nucleotides, the CDR3 is TGTGCCAGCAGCTTAGTCTCGGGGTCTAGCGAGCAGTACTTC. The genes are TRBV7-6 and TRBJ2-7; tentatively, D is TRBD2 (5 bases). The CDR3 length is 14 residues. Germline V gene sequence: CDR1 SGHVS, CDR2 FNYEAQ. V lost 1 base and J 6 bases, leaving 13 bases between the germline ends.

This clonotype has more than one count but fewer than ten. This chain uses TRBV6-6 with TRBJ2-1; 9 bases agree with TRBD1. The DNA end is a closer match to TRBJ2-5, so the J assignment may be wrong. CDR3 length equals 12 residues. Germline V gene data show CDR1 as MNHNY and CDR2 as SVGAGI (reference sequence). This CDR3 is CASSATGGTQYF. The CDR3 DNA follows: TGTGCCAGCAGTGCGACAGGGGGAACCCAGTACTTC.

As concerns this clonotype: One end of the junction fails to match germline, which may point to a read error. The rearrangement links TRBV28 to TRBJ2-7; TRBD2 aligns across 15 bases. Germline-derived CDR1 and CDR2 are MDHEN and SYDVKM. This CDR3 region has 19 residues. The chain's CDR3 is CASRLRRGLAGGLSSEQYF. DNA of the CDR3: TGTGCCAGCAGGCTACGGAGGGGACTAGCGGGGGGCCTGTCCTCCGAGCAGTACTTC.

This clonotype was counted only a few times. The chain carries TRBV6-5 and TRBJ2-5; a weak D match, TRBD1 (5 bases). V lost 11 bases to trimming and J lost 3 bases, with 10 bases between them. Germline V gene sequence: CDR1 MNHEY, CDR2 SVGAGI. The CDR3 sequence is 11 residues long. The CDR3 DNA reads TGTGCCCCCCGCAGGGAAGAGACCCAGTACTTC. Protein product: CAPRREETQYF.

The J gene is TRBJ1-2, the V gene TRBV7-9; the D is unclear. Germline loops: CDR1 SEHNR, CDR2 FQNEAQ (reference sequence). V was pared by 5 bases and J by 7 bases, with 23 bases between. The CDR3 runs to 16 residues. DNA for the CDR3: TGTGCCAGCAGCCCAACTCGGGAAGGGCTCCGACTTGGCTACACCTTC. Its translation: CASSPTREGLRLGYTF.

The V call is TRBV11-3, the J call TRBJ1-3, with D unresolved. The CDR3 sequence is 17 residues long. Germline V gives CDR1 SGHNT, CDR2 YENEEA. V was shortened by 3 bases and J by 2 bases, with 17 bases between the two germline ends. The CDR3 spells CASSLIPARGPGNTIYF. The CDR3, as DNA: TGTGCCAGCAGCTTGATCCCGGCCCGTGGTCCTGGAAACACCATATATTTT.

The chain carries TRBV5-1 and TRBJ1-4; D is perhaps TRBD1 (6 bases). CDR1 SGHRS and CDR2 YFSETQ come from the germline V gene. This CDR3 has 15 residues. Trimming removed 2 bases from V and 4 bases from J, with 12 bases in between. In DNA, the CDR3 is TGCGCCAGCAGCTTTGGACAGTCCCATAATGAAAAACTGTTTTTT. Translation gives CASSFGQSHNEKLFF.

CDR3 region: CASSPQPGAAGEQFF. The CDR3 coding sequence is TGTGCCAGCAGCCCTCAACCGGGGGCAGCAGGGGAGCAGTTCTTC. The chain joins TRBV3-1 to TRBJ2-1; TRBD1 or TRBD2 may be the D gene (6 bases each). The CDR3 is 15 amino acids. V lost 4 bases, J lost 10 bases, and 20 bases lay in between. The germline gives CDR1 LGHDT, CDR2 YNNKEL (reference sequence).

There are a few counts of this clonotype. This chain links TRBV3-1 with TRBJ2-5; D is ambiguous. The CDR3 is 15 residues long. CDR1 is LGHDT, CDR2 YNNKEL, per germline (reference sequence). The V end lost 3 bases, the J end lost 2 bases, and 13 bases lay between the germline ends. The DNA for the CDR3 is TGTGCCAGCAGCCAGGAAACGAGTTATCAAGAGACCCAGTACTTC. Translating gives CASSQETSYQETQYF.

The CDR3 spells CASSLGISGNTIYF. CDR3 coding DNA: TGCGCCAGCAGCTTGGGAATCTCTGGAAACACCATATATTTT. This chain connects TRBV5-1 to TRBJ1-3; the D is unclear. The V and J ends lost 0 bases and 0 bases respectively, with 4 bases between them. CDR1 SGHRS and CDR2 YFSETQ come from the germline V gene. The CDR3 consists of 14 residues.

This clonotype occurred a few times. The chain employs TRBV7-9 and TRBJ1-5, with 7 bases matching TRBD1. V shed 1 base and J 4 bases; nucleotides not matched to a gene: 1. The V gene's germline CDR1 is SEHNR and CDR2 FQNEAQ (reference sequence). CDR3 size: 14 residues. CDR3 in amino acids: CASSLGGQNQPQHF. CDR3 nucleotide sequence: TGTGCCAGCAGCTTAGGGGGACAGAATCAGCCCCAGCATTTT.

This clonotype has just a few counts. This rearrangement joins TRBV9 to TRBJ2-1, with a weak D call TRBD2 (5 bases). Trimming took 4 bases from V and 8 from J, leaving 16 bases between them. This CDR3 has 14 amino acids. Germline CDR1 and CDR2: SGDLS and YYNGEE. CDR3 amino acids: CASSPTGGPDEQFF. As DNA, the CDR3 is TGTGCCAGCAGCCCCACCGGCGGGCCCGATGAGCAGTTCTTC. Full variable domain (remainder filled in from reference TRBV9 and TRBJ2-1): DSGVTQTPKHLITATGQRVTLRCSPRSGDLSVYWYQQSLDQGLQFLIQYYNGEERAKGNILERFSAQQFPDLHSELNLSSLELGDSALYFCASSPTGGPDEQFFGPGTRLTVL.

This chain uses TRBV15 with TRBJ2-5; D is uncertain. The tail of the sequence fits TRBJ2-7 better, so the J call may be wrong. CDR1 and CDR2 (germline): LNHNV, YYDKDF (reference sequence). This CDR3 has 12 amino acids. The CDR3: CATSRDRREQYF. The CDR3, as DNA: TGTGCCACCAGCAGAGATAGGCGCGAGCAGTACTTC.

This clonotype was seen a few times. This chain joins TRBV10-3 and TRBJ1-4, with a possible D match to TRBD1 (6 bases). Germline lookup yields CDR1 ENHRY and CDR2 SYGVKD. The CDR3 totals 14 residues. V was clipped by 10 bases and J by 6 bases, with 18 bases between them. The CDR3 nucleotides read TGTGCCACCAGGCGAGGGGGACTTGATGAAAAACTGTTTTTT. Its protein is CATRRGGLDEKLFF.

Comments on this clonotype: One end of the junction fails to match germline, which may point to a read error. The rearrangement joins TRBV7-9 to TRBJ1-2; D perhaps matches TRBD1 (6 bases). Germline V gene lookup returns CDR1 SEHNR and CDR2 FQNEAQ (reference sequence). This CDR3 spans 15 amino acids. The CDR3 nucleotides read TGTTCCAGCAGCCGAATTCGACAGGCTATTCGAGGCTACACCTTC. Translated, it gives CSSSRIRQAIRGYTF. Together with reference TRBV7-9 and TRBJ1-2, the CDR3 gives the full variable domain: DTGVSQNPRHKITKRGQNVTFRCDPISEHNRLYWYRQTLGQGPEFLTYFQNEAQLEKSRLLSDRFSAERPKGSFSTLEIQRTEQGDSAMYLCSSSRIRQAIRGYTFGSGTRLTVV.

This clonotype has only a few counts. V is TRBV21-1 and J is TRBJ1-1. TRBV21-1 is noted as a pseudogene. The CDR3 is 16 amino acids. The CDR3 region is CASSKGPRDMNTEAFF. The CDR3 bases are TGTGCCAGCAGCAAAGGCCCGAGGGATATGAACACTGAAGCTTTCTTT.

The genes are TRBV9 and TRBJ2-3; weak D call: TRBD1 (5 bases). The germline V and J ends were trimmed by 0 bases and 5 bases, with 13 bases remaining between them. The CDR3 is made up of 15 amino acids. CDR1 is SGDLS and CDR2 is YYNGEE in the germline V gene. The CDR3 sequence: CASSVEGRAGDTQYF. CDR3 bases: TGTGCCAGCAGCGTAGAGGGCAGGGCAGGAGATACGCAGTATTTT.

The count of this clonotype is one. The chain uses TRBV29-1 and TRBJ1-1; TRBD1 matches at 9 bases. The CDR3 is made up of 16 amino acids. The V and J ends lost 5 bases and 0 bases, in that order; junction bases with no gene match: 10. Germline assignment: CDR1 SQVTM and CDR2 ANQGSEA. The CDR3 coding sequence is TGCAGCGTTAGGCGGGTTGGACAGGGGTTGAACACTGAAGCTTTCTTT. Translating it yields CSVRRVGQGLNTEAFF. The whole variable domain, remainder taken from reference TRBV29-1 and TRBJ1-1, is SAVISQKPSRDICQRGTSLTIQCQVDSQVTMMFWYRQQPGQSLTLIATANQGSEATYESGFVIDKFPISRPNLTFSTLTVSNMSPEDSSIYLCSVRRVGQGLNTEAFFGQGTRLTVV.

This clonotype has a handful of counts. CDR3 sequence (DNA): TGTGCCAGCAGCAAAGCGATGGGGGACGAGCAGTACTTC. Translating it yields CASSKAMGDEQYF. This chain links TRBV21-1 with TRBJ2-7; TRBD1, the table's D call, was not compared with the DNA. TRBV21-1 is described as a pseudogene. The CDR3 spans 13 residues.

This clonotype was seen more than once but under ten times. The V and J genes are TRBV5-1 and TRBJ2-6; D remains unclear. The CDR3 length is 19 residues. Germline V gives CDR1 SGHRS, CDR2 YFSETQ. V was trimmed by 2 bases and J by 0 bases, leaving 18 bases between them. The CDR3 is CASSFRAGRSNSGANVLTF. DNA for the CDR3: TGCGCCAGCAGCTTTAGGGCAGGCAGATCTAACTCTGGGGCCAACGTCCTGACTTTC.

The CDR3 DNA reads TGCAGTGCTACCGGGGGCAGTCTAAGCGGGCTGGAGACCCAGTACTTC. Encoded protein: CSATGGSLSGLETQYF. This chain connects TRBV20-1 to TRBJ2-5; D could derive from TRBD1 or TRBD2 (6 bases each). This CDR3 region has 16 residues. Germline values: CDR1 DFQATT, CDR2 SNEGSKA (reference sequence). With 4 bases removed from V and 5 bases from J, the gap between germline ends came to 23 bases.

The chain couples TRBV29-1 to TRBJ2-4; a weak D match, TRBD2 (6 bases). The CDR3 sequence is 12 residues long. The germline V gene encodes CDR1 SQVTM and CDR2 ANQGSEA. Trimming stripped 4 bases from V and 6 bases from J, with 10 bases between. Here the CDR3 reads CSVGGGANIQYF. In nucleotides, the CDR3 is TGCAGCGTTGGAGGAGGGGCAAACATTCAGTACTTC.

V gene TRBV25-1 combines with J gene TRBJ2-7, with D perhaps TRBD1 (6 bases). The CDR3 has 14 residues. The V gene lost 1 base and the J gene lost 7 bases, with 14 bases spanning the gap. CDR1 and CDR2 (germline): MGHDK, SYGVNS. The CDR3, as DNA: TGTGCCAGCAGTGAATCTTACAGGGCCGTGGAGCAGTACTTC. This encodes CASSESYRAVEQYF.

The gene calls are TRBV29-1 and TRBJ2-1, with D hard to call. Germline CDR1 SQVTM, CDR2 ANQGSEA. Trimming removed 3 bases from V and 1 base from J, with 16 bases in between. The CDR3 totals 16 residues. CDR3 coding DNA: TGCAGCGTTGAGGGCGGCATGGGAAGGTCCTACAATGAGCAGTTCTTC. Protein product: CSVEGGMGRSYNEQFF.